This T cell receptor beta chain was retrieved from a study of memory CD4+ T cells and cytomegalovirus serostatus. Points from the study as a whole: About 40% of the 164 known CMV-associated TCRbeta sequences appeared in CD4+ memory. A US-trained random forest predicted CMV serostatus with median AUC around 0.91.

The sort gate was single viable CD3+CD4+CD8-CD45RO+ cells for memory CD4+ T cells. Serostatus was set by detecting CMV pp150, pp28, p38, p52 IgG. V lost 2 bases and J 4 bases, leaving 14 bases between the germline ends. The CDR3 spans 15 residues. Germline values: CDR1 ENHRY, CDR2 SYGVKD. Assay used: immunoSEQ multiplex PCR; TCRdb lists only in-frame clones, some missing. The table records approximately 40,000 clones, around 80% of them present only once. About this clone itself: Antigen: not known.

The chain uses TRBV10-3 and TRBJ1-1; D may be TRBD1 (5 bases). The sample comprised memory CD4+ T cells from blood. The source is an adult in good health and CMV-seronegative. Here the CDR3 reads CAISENLGGGTEAFF. CDR3 coding DNA: TGTGCCATCAGTGAGAACCTGGGGGGTGGCACTGAAGCTTTCTTT.